This entry describes one T cell receptor beta chain. This sample stems from a study of response to subunit inactivated influenza vaccine. TCRdb re-called the RT-PCR reads with MiXCR, one entry per CDR3 protein. Of roughly 620,000 distinct CDR3 sequences listed, about 11% are singletons. The CDR3 spans 15 residues. J gave up 6 bases and V 4 bases, and 8 bases lay outside the gene matches. These records were also assigned to another study, of T cells expressing NK-cell markers. That investigation notes: The cDNA for TCR beta came from 5'RACE template switching with UMIs. Dominant NKG2C+ clonotype frequencies of roughly 1.0-7.5% of CD8+ T cells were measured in five or six donors.

The J gene is TRBJ2-5, the V gene TRBV12-3 or TRBV12-4; 10 bases agree with TRBD2. The sample consisted of PBMCs from blood, taken on the day of vaccination. The receptor was isolated from a man aged 50 or older who received an inactivated influenza vaccine. The CDR3 protein is CASSSLAGGSQTQYF. The CDR3 DNA reads as TGTGCCAGCAGTTCCTTAGCGGGGGGATCGCAGACCCAGTACTTC.